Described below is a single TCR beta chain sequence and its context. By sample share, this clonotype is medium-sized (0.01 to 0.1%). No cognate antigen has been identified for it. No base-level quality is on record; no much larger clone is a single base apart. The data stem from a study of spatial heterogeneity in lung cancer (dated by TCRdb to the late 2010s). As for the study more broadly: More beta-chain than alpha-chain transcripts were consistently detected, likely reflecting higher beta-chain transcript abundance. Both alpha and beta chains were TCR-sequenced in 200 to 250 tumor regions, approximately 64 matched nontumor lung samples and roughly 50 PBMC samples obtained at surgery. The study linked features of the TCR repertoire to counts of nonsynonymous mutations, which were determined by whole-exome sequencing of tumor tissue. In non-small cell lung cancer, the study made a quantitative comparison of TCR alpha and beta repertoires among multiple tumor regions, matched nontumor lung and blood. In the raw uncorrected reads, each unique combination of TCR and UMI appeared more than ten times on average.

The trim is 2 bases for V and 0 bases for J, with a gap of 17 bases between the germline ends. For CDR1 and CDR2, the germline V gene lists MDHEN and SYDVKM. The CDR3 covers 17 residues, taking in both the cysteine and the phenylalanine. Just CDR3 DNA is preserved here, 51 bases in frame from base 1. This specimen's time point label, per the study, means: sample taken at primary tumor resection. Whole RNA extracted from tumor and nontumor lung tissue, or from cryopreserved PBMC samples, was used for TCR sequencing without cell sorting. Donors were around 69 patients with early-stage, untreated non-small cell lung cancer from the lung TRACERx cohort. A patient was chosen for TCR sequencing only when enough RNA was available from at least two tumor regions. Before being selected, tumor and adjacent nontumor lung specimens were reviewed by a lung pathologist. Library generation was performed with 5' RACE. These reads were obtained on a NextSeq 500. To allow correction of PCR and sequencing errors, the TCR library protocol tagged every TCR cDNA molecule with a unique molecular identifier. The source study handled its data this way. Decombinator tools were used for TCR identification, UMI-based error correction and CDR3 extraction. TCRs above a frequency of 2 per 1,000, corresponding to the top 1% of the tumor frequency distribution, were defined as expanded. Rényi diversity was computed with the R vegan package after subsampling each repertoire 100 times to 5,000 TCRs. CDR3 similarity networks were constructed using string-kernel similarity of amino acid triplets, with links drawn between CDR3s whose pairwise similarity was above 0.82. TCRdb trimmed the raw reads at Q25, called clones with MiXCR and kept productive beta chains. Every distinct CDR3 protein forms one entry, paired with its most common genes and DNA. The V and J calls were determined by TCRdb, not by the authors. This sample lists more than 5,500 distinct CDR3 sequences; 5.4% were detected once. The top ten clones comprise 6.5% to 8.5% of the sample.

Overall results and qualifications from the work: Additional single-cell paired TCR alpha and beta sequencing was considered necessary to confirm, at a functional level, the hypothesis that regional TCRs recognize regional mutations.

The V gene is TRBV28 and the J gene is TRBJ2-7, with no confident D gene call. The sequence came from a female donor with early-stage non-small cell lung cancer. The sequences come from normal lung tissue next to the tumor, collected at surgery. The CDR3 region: CASSLPRTEHGSYEQYF. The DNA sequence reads TGTGCCAGCAGTTTACCCAGGACGGAACACGGCTCCTACGAGCAGTACTTC. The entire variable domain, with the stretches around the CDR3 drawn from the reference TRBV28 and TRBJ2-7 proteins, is DVKVTQSSRYLVKRTGEKVFLECVQDMDHENMFWYRQDPGLGLRLIYFSYDVKMKEKGDIPEGYSVSREKKERFSLILESASTNQTSMYLCASSLPRTEHGSYEQYFGPGTRLTVT.